The T cell receptor (beta chain) under discussion was sequenced for a study of cytomegalovirus exposure and HLA in healthy donors. General study points: One later analysis, an examination of the 120 or so validation repertoires, found that first-cohort TCR clusters tended to co-occur in them.

The germline gives CDR1 MNHEY, CDR2 SVGAGI. The CDR3 length is 15 residues. V lost 2 bases and J 1 base, leaving 11 bases between the germline ends. On this clone itself: The antigen is unknown.

The assay was immunoSEQ multiplex PCR, and TCRdb's table has in-frame clones only and misses some. The sample has roughly 130,000 clones, about 88% seen once; the top ten hold 8% to 9.5%. The sequenced material came from PBMCs. This TCR was sampled from a woman between 18 and 29 years old in good health and CMV-seropositive. V gene TRBV6-5 combines with J gene TRBJ1-1; possibly TRBD1 for D (5 bases). CDR3 in DNA: TGTGCCAGCAGTTACGGGGCCGGAAGGAACACTGAAGCTTTCTTT. It specifies CASSYGAGRNTEAFF.